The next 28 T cell receptor beta chains were all read from a single sample in a study of CD8 T cells in ankylosing spondylitis. One entry per CDR3 protein results from TCRdb running MiXCR on the 5' RACE reads. The table has 150,000 to 200,000 distinct CDR3 sequences, 18% seen once. Specimen: blood, either unsorted or a sorted T cell fraction (not recorded which). Source of these receptors: a male donor aged 10 to 35 with ankylosing spondylitis or in good health (not recorded which).

This clonotype occurred many times. V is TRBV5-1 and J is TRBJ2-5; D possibly corresponds to TRBD1 (6 bases). There are 14 residues in the CDR3. V lost 6 bases, J lost 1 base, and 13 bases lay in between. CDR1 and CDR2 from the germline V gene are SGHRS and YFSETQ. The CDR3 nucleotides read TGCGCCAGCAACCTACAGGGCGGCCAAGAGACCCAGTACTTC. Its translation: CASNLQGGQETQYF.

The rearrangement joins TRBV6-5 to TRBJ2-7, with D possibly matching TRBD1 (6 bases). Trimming removed 0 bases from V and 2 bases from J, with 8 bases in between. Germline lookup yields CDR1 MNHEY and CDR2 SVGAGI. The CDR3 spans 14 residues. CDR3: CASSYSGTPYEQYF. The CDR3 DNA reads TGTGCCAGCAGTTACTCAGGGACACCCTACGAGCAGTACTTC.

The chain uses TRBV6-5 and TRBJ2-1; D remains ambiguous. From germline, CDR1 is MNHEY and CDR2 SVGAGI. The V gene lost 0 bases and the J gene lost 5 bases, with 11 bases spanning the gap. The CDR3 loop spans 15 amino acids. CDR3 sequence: CASSYSRSMNNEQFF. CDR3 DNA sequence: TGTGCCAGCAGTTACTCACGTTCCATGAACAATGAGCAGTTCTTC.

The chain recombines TRBV7-6 with TRBJ2-5; no clear D. The CDR3 is 13 amino acids. Between the trimmed V and J ends, which lost 5 bases and 5 bases, there was a span of 12 bases. Germline V gene data show CDR1 as SGHVS and CDR2 as FNYEAQ. This CDR3 is CASSPPTAETQYF. Written as DNA, the CDR3 is TGTGCCAGCAGCCCTCCCACTGCCGAGACCCAGTACTTC.

The rearrangement links TRBV7-6 to TRBJ1-1; weak D call: TRBD1 (6 bases). V shed 5 bases and J shed 6 bases, with 10 bases lying between them. This CDR3 contains 12 residues. From germline, CDR1 is SGHVS and CDR2 FNYEAQ. CDR3 coding DNA: TGTGCCAGCAGCCCCGGGACACCTGAAGCTTTCTTT. Protein product: CASSPGTPEAFF.

The CDR3 reads CASSFQESSYEQYF. CDR3 nucleotide sequence: TGCGCCAGCAGCTTCCAGGAAAGCTCCTACGAGCAGTACTTC. The chain uses TRBV10-2 and TRBJ2-7; D is ambiguous. V was trimmed by 6 bases and J by 0 bases, leaving 12 bases between them. Germline CDR1 and CDR2: WSHSY and SAAADI. The CDR3 is 14 amino acids.

In its sample, this clonotype was seen many times. This chain connects TRBV7-2 to TRBJ2-5; D unresolved. V was clipped by 1 base and J by 3 bases, with 9 bases between them. The CDR3 is made up of 14 amino acids. Germline-derived CDR1 and CDR2 are SGHTA and FQGNSA. This CDR3 is CASSLDGYKETQYF. CDR3 in DNA: TGTGCCAGCAGCTTAGACGGGTATAAAGAGACCCAGTACTTC.

In its sample, this clonotype was seen many times. The chain uses TRBV10-3 and TRBJ2-7; no clear D gene. The CDR3 runs 10 residues. The V end lost 8 bases, the J end lost 4 bases, and 6 bases lay between the germline ends. Germline lookup yields CDR1 ENHRY and CDR2 SYGVKD. CDR3 in DNA: TGTGCCATCGGTAATTACGAGCAGTACTTC. It translates to CAIGNYEQYF.

In its sample, this clonotype was seen a few times. A much bigger clone sits one base away, suggesting this may be a read error. The chain combines TRBV6-2 or TRBV6-3 with TRBJ2-1; no firm D call. The germline CDR1 and CDR2 sequences are MNHEY and SVGEGT. This CDR3 is built from 15 residues. CDR3 DNA: TGTTCCAGCAGCCGCGACTTTCACTCCTACAATGAGCAGTTCTTC. It codes for CSSSRDFHSYNEQFF.

In this sample, this clonotype turned up many times. The chain combines TRBV28 with TRBJ2-3, with TRBD2 identical over 8 bases. In germline, CDR1 is MDHEN, CDR2 SYDVKM. The CDR3 runs to 13 residues. Trimming cost V 7 bases and J 9 bases; bases outside gene matches: 9. CDR3 protein: CASNRREEWTQYF. CDR3 DNA: TGTGCCAGCAATCGGCGGGAGGAATGGACGCAGTATTTT.

Many counts were recorded for this clonotype. The chain has TRBV25-1 and TRBJ2-3; 8 positions match TRBD1. V shed 1 base and J 3 bases; nucleotides not matched to a gene: 9. This CDR3 comprises 17 residues. The germline V gene encodes CDR1 MGHDK and CDR2 SYGVNS. The CDR3 nucleotides read TGTGCCAGCAGTGAATTAGGCAGGGGGCTCAGTACAGATACGCAGTATTTT. It translates to CASSELGRGLSTDTQYF.

This clonotype has at least ten counts. The V call is TRBV29-1, the J call TRBJ2-1; TRBD2 is a possible D gene (5 bases). The V end was cut by 7 bases, the J end by 7 bases, with 20 bases between. The CDR3 length is 14 residues. The germline V gene has CDR1 SQVTM and CDR2 ANQGSEA. In DNA form, the CDR3 reads TGCAGCGCCGGTAGAGGGATTAGCGAGAATGAGCAGTTCTTC. Residues: CSAGRGISENEQFF.

The chain employs TRBV3-1 and TRBJ2-5, with D perhaps assigned TRBD1 or TRBD2 (5 bases each). CDR1 and CDR2 from the germline V gene are LGHDT and YNNKEL (reference sequence). The V gene lost 1 base and the J gene lost 2 bases, with 11 bases spanning the gap. The CDR3 is 15 amino acids. The CDR3 is CASSQASGRQETQYF. The CDR3, as DNA: TGTGCCAGCAGCCAAGCATCGGGACGGCAAGAGACCCAGTACTTC.

This clonotype was seen many times. The chain is built from TRBV12-3 or TRBV12-4 and TRBJ2-7; a weak D match, TRBD1 (6 bases). This CDR3 region has 14 residues. The germline V and J ends were trimmed by 7 bases and 7 bases, with 20 bases remaining between them. CDR3 in amino acids: CASTQLAARGEQYF. The CDR3, as DNA: TGTGCCAGCACCCAACTCGCGGCGAGGGGGGAGCAGTACTTC.

The chain joins TRBV5-1 to TRBJ1-4; D is unresolved. The CDR3 contains 14 residues. Germline V lookup: CDR1 SGHRS, CDR2 YFSETQ. Trimming took 0 bases from V and 5 from J, leaving 8 bases between them. The DNA of the CDR3 is TGCGCCAGCAGCTTGGGGGCCTTGAATGAAAAACTGTTTTTT. It translates to CASSLGALNEKLFF.

V usage is TRBV20-1 and J usage is TRBJ2-1, with TRBD1 as a possible D gene (6 bases). The V end lost 1 base, the J end lost 9 bases, and 16 bases lay between the germline ends. The CDR3 is 14 amino acids. Per germline, CDR1 DFQATT and CDR2 SNEGSKA (reference sequence). Here the CDR3 reads CSARVGAASGEQFF. CDR3 coding DNA: TGCAGTGCTAGAGTGGGGGCGGCCTCGGGTGAGCAGTTCTTC.

This clonotype occurred many times. The chain combines TRBV3-1 with TRBJ2-1, with TRBD1 matching over 8 bases. There are 15 residues in the CDR3. Germline-derived CDR1 and CDR2 are LGHDT and YNNKEL (reference sequence). The trim removed 4 bases at V and 4 bases at J, leaving 6 bases unmatched. CDR3 region: CASSPTTGGYNEQFF. In DNA form, the CDR3 reads TGTGCCAGCAGCCCCACTACAGGGGGATACAATGAGCAGTTCTTC.

Ten or more counts support this clonotype. The gene calls are TRBV4-2 and TRBJ1-5; no clear D gene. Germline assignment: CDR1 LGHNA and CDR2 YNFKEQ. V lost 0 bases and J 2 bases, leaving 8 bases between the germline ends. The CDR3 contains 15 residues. This chain's CDR3 is CASSQDQDGNQPQHF. CDR3 bases: TGTGCCAGCAGCCAAGATCAGGACGGCAATCAGCCCCAGCATTTT.

This clonotype came up many times. The V gene is TRBV20-1, the J gene TRBJ2-1, with 11 bases aligning to TRBD2. The V segment lost 5 bases and the J segment 4 bases; nucleotides outside the gene matches: 4. This CDR3 is built from 14 residues. Germline CDR1 reads DFQATT; CDR2 reads SNEGSKA (reference sequence). The CDR3 bases are TGCAGTGCTGGGACTAGCGGCCCTTACAATGAGCAGTTCTTC. Translating gives CSAGTSGPYNEQFF.

This clonotype was detected many times. The chain employs TRBV7-2 and TRBJ2-3; D gene uncertain. V was trimmed by 5 bases and J by 4 bases, leaving 13 bases between them. The CDR3 spans 14 residues. The germline V gene encodes CDR1 SGHTA and CDR2 FQGNSA. The CDR3 DNA is TGTGCCAGCAGCCACCGGGCGCAAGCAGATACGCAGTATTTT. Residues: CASSHRAQADTQYF.

This clonotype appeared many times. The chain employs TRBV11-1 and TRBJ2-1; 7 positions match TRBD1. Germline loops: CDR1 SGHAT, CDR2 FQDESV (reference sequence). Trimming at V came to 5 bases and at J to 6 bases, leaving 13 bases not matched to a gene. The CDR3 covers 16 residues. The CDR3 sequence is CASSDRETLGGNEQFF. The DNA for the CDR3 is TGTGCCAGCAGCGACAGGGAGACGTTGGGTGGCAATGAGCAGTTCTTC.

This clonotype came up many times. J is TRBJ2-5 and V is TRBV3-1; possibly TRBD1 for D (6 bases). CDR1 and CDR2 from the germline V gene are LGHDT and YNNKEL (reference sequence). The CDR3 is 11 residues long. Trimming pared 3 bases from V and 9 bases from J, leaving 8 bases between. CDR3 sequence reads: CASSHTGPQYF. CDR3 nucleotide sequence: TGTGCCAGCAGCCATACAGGGCCCCAGTACTTC.

This clonotype occurred many times. The chain employs TRBV6-6 and TRBJ2-7; no clear D. The CDR3 loop spans 12 amino acids. V lost 5 bases and J 4 bases, leaving 9 bases between the germline ends. Germline CDR1 is MNHNY and CDR2 is SVGAGI (reference sequence). CDR3 sequence: CASSEDGYEQYV. In DNA, the CDR3 is TGTGCCAGCAGTGAAGACGGTTACGAGCAGTACGTC.

This clonotype was observed many times. V gene TRBV25-1 combines with J gene TRBJ2-5, with TRBD2 matching 9 bases. Germline values: CDR1 MGHDK, CDR2 SYGVNS. V dropped 1 base and J dropped 5; count of bases not matched to a gene: 8. The CDR3 runs 16 residues. For the CDR3, the DNA is TGTGCCAGCAGTGAATCACGCGGGAGGGCCGAGGAGACCCAGTACTTC. Translating it yields CASSESRGRAEETQYF.

This clonotype was seen at least ten times. The V gene is TRBV14, the J gene TRBJ2-7; TRBD2 matches at 9 bases. There are 15 residues in the CDR3. Trimming removed 1 base from V and 12 bases from J; junction bases left unmatched: 13. The germline gives CDR1 SGHDN, CDR2 FVKESK. In DNA form, the CDR3 reads TGTGCCAGCAGCCAAGTTCGAGCCGGGACTAGCCATCTGTACTTC. It specifies CASSQVRAGTSHLYF.

This clonotype was seen at least ten times. The V gene is TRBV5-1, the J gene TRBJ2-1; possible D gene TRBD2, 6 bases. The V end was cut by 3 bases, the J end by 0 bases, with 10 bases between. Germline V gene lookup returns CDR1 SGHRS and CDR2 YFSETQ. The CDR3 covers 15 residues. The CDR3 DNA is TGCGCCAGCAGCTCTAGCGATCCCTCCTACAATGAGCAGTTCTTC. Protein sequence: CASSSSDPSYNEQFF.

This clonotype was seen a handful of times. V usage is TRBV20-1 and J usage is TRBJ2-7, with 10 bases lining up with TRBD2. Germline CDR1 reads DFQATT; CDR2 reads SNEGSKA (reference sequence). Germline trimming cut 2 bases from V and 6 bases from J; bases unmatched to any gene: 4. The CDR3 is 13 residues long. In DNA, the CDR3 is TGCAGTGCTAGACTAGCGGGAGCTCGCGAGCAGTACTTC. Translation: CSARLAGAREQYF.

This clonotype was observed at least ten times. The V gene is TRBV5-1, the J gene TRBJ2-5, with a possible D match to TRBD1 (5 bases). The germline gives CDR1 SGHRS, CDR2 YFSETQ. V was shortened by 4 bases and J by 5 bases, with 15 bases between the two germline ends. The CDR3 loop spans 14 amino acids. CDR3 region: CASSPGGAGETQYF. The CDR3 DNA reads as TGCGCCAGCAGCCCTGGCGGAGCAGGGGAGACCCAGTACTTC.